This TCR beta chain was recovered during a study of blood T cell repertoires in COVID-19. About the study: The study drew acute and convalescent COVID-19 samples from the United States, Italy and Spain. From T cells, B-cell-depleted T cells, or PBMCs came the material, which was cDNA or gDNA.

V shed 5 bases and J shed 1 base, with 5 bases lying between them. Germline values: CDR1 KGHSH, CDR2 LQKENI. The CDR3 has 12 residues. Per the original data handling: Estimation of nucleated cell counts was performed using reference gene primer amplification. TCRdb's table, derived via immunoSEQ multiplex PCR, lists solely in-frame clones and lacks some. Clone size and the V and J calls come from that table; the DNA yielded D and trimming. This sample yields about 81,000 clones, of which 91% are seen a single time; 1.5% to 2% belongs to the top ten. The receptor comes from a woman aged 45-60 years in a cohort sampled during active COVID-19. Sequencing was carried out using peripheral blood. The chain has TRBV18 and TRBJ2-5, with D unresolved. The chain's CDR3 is CASSTGQETQYF. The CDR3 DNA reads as TGTGCCAGCTCAACGGGCCAAGAGACCCAGTACTTC.